This T cell receptor beta chain appears in the sequencing data of a study of blood T cell repertoires in COVID-19. Study overall: Researchers got acute and convalescent COVID-19 samples from the United States, Italy and Spain. T cells, B-cell-depleted T cells, or PBMCs provided the cDNA or gDNA that served as material.

This clone was detected a few times. Germline V gene lookup returns CDR1 MNHEY and CDR2 SVGAGI. Trimming removed 5 bases from V and 4 bases from J, with 11 bases in between. There are 13 residues in the CDR3. In the source study's methods: Estimation of nucleated cell counts relied on the amplification of reference gene primers. TCRdb's copy holds only in-frame clones and misses some; the assay was immunoSEQ multiplex PCR. V, J and clone size are those of that table, while D and trimming were read from the DNA. Of a few hundred thousand clones in the sample, roughly 90% were seen once. The study assigned cohorts using participant-reported clinical history.

The J gene is TRBJ1-1, the V gene TRBV6-5; D call uncertain. What was sequenced was PBMCs or T cells enriched from blood (not recorded which). The TCR was taken from a woman aged 25-40 years who had been exposed to COVID-19. This CDR3 reads CASSRVYGTEAFF. CDR3 sequence (DNA): TGTGCCAGCAGTCGAGTTTATGGCACTGAAGCTTTCTTT.